These T cell receptor beta chains were read from a single sample in a study of shared clonotypes between healthy human individuals. This table comes from immunoSEQ multiplex PCR, and its TCRdb copy is limited to in-frame clones, with some not included. The data show under 85,000 clones, about 65% seen once. The sequenced sample consisted of memory CD8+ T cells sorted from blood. Source of these receptors: a man aged 25-40 years in good health. The CDR3 runs from the conserved cysteine through the conserved F or W. The order of the fields is CDR3 protein, V gene, J gene.

CASSPSSSYDSYGYTF	TRBV4-3	TRBJ1-2
CASSQGSGAGGYNEQFF	TRBV4-3	TRBJ2-1
CASSPSTGGNTEAFF	TRBV7-8	TRBJ1-1
CASSFGTARFTDTQYF	TRBV7-9	TRBJ2-3
CASSPLGAGGYEQYF	TRBV18	TRBJ2-7
CASSSSGTGIGNEQFF	TRBV7-6	TRBJ2-1
CASSYSAGPNQPQHF	TRBV6-6	TRBJ1-5
CASSFRDGNYEQYF	TRBV5-4	TRBJ2-7
CASSLKGIDQPQHF	TRBV28	TRBJ1-5
CASRSPVSYNEQFF	TRBV4-1	TRBJ2-1
CASSHETAHYGYTF	TRBV4-2	TRBJ1-2
CASRRHRDLLPDTQYF	TRBV27	TRBJ2-3
CASSIGQGPAEQYF	TRBV19	TRBJ2-7
CASSKGWWWAFYEQYF	TRBV21-1	TRBJ2-7
CASSPLSENQPQHF	TRBV18	TRBJ1-5
CASSLGPSSGELFF	TRBV27	TRBJ2-2
CASSYDSFGETQYF	TRBV5-4	TRBJ2-5
CASSPRTPYEQYF	TRBV7-9	TRBJ2-7